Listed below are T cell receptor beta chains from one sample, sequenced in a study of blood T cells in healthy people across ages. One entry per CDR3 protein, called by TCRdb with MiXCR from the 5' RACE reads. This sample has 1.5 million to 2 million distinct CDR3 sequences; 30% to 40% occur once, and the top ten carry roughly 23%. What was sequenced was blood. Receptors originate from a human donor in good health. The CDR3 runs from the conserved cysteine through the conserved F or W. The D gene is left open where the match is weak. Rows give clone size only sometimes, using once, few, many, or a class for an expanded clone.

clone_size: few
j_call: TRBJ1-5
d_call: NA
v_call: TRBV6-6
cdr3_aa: CASSYSPGTPAQHF
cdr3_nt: TGTGCCAGCAGTTACTCTCCTGGGACACCCGCCCAGCATTTT

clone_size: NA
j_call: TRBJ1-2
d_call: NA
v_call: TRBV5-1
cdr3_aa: CASSPQWTEGYTF
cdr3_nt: TGCGCCAGCAGCCCCCAGTGGACGGAAGGCTACACCTTC

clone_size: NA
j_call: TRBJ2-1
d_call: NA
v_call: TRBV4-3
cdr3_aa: CASSQEIGLMGYNEQFF
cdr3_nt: TGCGCCAGCAGCCAAGAAATTGGCCTTATGGGCTACAATGAGCAGTTCTTC

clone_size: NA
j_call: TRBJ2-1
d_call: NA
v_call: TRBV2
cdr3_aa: CASSDWGYYNEQFF
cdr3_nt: TGTGCCAGCAGTGATTGGGGGTACTACAATGAGCAGTTCTTC

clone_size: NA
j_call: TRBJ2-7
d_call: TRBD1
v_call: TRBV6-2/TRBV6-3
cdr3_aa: CASTRRRTGDFEQYF
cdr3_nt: TGTGCCAGCACCAGGAGGCGGACAGGGGATTTCGAGCAGTACTTC

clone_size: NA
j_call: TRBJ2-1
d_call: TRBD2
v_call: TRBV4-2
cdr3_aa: CASSQDYREESMEFF
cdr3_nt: TGTGCCAGCAGCCAAGATTACCGGGAGGAATCCATGGAGTTCTTC

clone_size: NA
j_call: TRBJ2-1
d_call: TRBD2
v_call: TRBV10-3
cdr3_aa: CAISSGTSGGGEQFF
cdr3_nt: TGTGCCATCAGCTCCGGGACTAGCGGGGGAGGTGAGCAGTTCTTC

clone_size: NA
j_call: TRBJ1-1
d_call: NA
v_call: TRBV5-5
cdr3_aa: CASSHEAPQAFF
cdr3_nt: TGTGCCAGCAGCCACGAAGCCCCCCAAGCTTTCTTT

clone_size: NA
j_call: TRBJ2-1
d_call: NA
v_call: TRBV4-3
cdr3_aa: CASSQDEVVSSYNEQFF
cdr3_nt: TGCGCCAGCAGCCAAGATGAGGTGGTAAGCTCCTACAATGAGCAGTTCTTC

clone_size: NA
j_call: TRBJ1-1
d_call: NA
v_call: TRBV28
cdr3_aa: CASSAPGSSGTEAFF
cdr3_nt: TGTGCCAGCAGTGCTCCTGGGAGTTCGGGTACTGAAGCTTTCTTT

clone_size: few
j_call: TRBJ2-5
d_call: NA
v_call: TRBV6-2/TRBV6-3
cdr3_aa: CASNTRMETQYF
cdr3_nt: TGTGCCAGCAATACGAGGATGGAGACCCAGTACTTC

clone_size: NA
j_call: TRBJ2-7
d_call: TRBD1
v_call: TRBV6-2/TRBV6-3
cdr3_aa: CATQPQGGYGYEQYF
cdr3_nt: TGTGCCACCCAACCACAGGGGGGATATGGCTACGAGCAGTACTTC

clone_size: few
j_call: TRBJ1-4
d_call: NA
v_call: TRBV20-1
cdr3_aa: CSASRESHEKLFF
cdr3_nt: TGCAGTGCTAGTAGAGAAAGCCATGAAAAACTGTTTTTT

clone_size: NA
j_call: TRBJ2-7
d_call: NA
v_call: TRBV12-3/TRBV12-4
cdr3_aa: CASSLARDFSSYEQYF
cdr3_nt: TGTGCCAGCAGTTTAGCTAGGGATTTTAGCTCCTACGAGCAGTACTTC

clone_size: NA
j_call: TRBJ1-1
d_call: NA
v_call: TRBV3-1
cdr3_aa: CASSHLEGPEAFF
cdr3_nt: TGTGCCAGCAGCCACTTGGAAGGGCCTGAAGCTTTCTTT

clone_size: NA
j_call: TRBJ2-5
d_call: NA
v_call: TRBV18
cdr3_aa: CASSPTDAPETQYF
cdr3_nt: TGTGCCAGCTCACCAACCGATGCCCCAGAGACCCAGTACTTC

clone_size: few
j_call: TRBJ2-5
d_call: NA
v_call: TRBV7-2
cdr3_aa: CASSSNGVYQETQYF
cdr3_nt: TGTGCCAGCAGCTCTAACGGGGTGTACCAAGAGACCCAGTACTTC

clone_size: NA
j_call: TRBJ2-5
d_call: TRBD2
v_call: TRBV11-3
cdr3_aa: CASSSRGTSGGETQYF
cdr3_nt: TGTGCCAGCAGCTCCAGAGGGACTAGCGGTGGGGAGACCCAGTACTTC

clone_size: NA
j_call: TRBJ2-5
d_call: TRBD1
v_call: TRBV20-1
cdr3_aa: CSARDEGGTETQYF
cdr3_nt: TGCAGTGCTAGAGATGAAGGGGGCACAGAGACCCAGTACTTC

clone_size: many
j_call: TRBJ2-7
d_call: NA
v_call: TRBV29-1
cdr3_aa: CSVSHRDEQYF
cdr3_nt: TGCAGCGTTTCCCATCGAGACGAGCAGTACTTC

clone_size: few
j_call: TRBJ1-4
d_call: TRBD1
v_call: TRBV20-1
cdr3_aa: CSASRGTVNEKLFF
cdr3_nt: TGCAGTGCTAGCCGCGGGACAGTTAATGAAAAACTGTTTTTT

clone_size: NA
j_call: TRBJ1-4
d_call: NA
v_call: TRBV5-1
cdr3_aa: CASSFNQWREKLFF
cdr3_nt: TGCGCCAGCAGCTTTAATCAATGGAGGGAAAAACTGTTTTTT

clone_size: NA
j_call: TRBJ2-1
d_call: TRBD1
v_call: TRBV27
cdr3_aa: CASRRGTGMYNEQFF
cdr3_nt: TGTGCCAGCAGAAGAGGGACAGGGATGTACAATGAGCAGTTCTTC

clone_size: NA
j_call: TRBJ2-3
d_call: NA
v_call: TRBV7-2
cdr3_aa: CASSYTGYTDTQYF
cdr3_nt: TGTGCCAGCAGTTACACAGGGTACACAGATACGCAGTATTTT

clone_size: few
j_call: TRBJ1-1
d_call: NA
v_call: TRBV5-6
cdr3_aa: CASSLAGIEAFF
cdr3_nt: TGTGCCAGCAGCTTGGCGGGGATAGAAGCTTTCTTT

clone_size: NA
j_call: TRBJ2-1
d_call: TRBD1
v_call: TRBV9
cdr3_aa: CTSSARRQGHNEQFF
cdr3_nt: TGTACCAGCAGCGCAAGACGACAGGGACATAATGAGCAGTTCTTC

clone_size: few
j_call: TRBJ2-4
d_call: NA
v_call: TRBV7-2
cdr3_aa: CASSLGVSANIQYF
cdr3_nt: TGTGCCAGCAGCTTAGGGGTTTCGGCAAACATTCAGTACTTC

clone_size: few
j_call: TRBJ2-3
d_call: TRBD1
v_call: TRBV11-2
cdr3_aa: CASSLGSRGRADTQYF
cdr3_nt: TGTGCCAGCAGCTTAGGGAGCAGGGGGCGTGCAGATACGCAGTATTTT

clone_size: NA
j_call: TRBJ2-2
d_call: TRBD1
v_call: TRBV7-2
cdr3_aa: CASSLSYQGAGTGELFF
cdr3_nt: TGTGCCAGCAGCTTAAGCTACCAGGGGGCAGGCACCGGGGAGCTGTTTTTT

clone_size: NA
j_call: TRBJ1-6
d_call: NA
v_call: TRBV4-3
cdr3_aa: CASSQDVSDGVTNPPLHF
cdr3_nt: TGCGCCAGCAGCCAAGATGTTTCCGACGGGGTAACGAATCCACCCCTCCACTTT

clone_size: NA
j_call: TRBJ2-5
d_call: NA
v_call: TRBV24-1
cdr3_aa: CAASAPGKTQYF
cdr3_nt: TGTGCCGCCAGTGCTCCGGGGAAGACCCAGTACTTC

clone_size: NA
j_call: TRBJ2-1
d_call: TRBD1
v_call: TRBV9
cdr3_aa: CASSPSPEDRGDDEQFF
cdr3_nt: TGTGCCAGCAGCCCGAGTCCGGAGGACAGGGGAGACGATGAGCAGTTCTTC

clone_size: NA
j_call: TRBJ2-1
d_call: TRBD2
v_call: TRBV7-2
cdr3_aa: CASSLGVSGGANEQFF
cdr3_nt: TGTGCCAGCAGCTTAGGGGTCAGCGGGGGGGCAAATGAGCAGTTCTTC

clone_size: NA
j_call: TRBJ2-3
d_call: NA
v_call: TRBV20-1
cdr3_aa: CSASGGSGTDTQYF
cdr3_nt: TGCAGTGCTAGCGGGGGATCGGGCACAGATACGCAGTATTTT

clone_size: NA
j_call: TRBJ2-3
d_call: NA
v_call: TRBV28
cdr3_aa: CASSSGYSSTDTQYF
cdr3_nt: TGTGCCAGCAGTTCAGGGTACTCTAGCACAGATACGCAGTATTTT

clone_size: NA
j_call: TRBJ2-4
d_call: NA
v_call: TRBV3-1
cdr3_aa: CASSRGMPSQRALQYF
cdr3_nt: TGTGCCAGCAGCCGCGGGATGCCTAGCCAAAGGGCCCTTCAGTACTTC

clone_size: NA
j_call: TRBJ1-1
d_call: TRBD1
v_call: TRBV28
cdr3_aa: CASSPQGEGLKDTEAFF
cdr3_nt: TGTGCCAGCAGTCCGCAGGGGGAGGGTCTTAAGGACACTGAAGCTTTCTTT

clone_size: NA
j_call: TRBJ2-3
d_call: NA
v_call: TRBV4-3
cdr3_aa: CASSRDRDGTSLTYTQYF
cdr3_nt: TGCGCCAGCAGCCGAGATAGGGACGGCACCTCATTAACATATACGCAGTATTTT

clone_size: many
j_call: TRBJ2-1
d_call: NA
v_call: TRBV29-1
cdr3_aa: CSVVRGWEQFF
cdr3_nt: TGCAGCGTTGTAAGGGGTTGGGAGCAGTTCTTC

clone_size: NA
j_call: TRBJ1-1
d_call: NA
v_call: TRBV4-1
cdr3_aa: CASSQLARNTEAFF
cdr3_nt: TGCGCCAGCAGCCAACTCGCAAGGAACACTGAAGCTTTCTTT

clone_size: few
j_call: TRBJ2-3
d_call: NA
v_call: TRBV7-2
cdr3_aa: CASSPRLASFNTDTQYF
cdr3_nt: TGTGCCAGCAGCCCCCGACTGGCGTCCTTTAACACAGATACGCAGTATTTT

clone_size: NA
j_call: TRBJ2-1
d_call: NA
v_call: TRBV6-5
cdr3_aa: CASRRDVYNEQFF
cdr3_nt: TGTGCCAGCAGAAGGGACGTCTACAATGAGCAGTTCTTC

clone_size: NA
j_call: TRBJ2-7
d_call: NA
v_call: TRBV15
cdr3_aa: CATSKRSQETRYF
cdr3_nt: TGTGCCACCAGCAAACGGTCTCAAGAGACCCGGTACTTC

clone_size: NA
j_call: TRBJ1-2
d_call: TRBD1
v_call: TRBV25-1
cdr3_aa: CATETPGQGAGGYTF
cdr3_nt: TGTGCCACCGAAACCCCGGGACAGGGGGCAGGTGGCTACACCTTC

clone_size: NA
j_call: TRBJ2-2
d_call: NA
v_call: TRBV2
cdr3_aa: CASSEVVTGELFF
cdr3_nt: TGTGCCAGCAGTGAAGTGGTCACCGGGGAGCTGTTTTTT

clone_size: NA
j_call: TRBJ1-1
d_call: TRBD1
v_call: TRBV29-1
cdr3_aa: CSVEEGQGNTEAFF
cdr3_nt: TGCAGCGTTGAAGAGGGACAGGGGAACACTGAAGCTTTCTTT

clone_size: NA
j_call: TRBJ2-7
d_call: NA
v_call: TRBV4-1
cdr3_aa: CASSQDWLEQYF
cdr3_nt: TGCGCCAGCAGCCAAGATTGGCTCGAGCAGTACTTC

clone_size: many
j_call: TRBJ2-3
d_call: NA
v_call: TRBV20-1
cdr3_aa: CSAPPTGPDTQYF
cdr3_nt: TGCAGTGCCCCCCCTACGGGGCCAGATACGCAGTATTTT

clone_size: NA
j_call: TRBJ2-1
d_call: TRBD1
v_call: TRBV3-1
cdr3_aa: CASGRDSQSSYNEQFF
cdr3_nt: TGTGCCAGCGGACGGGACAGCCAAAGCTCCTACAATGAGCAGTTCTTC

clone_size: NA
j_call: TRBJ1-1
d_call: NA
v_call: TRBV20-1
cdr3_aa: CSARRADLDTEAFF
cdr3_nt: TGCAGTGCTAGGAGGGCCGACCTGGACACTGAAGCTTTCTTT

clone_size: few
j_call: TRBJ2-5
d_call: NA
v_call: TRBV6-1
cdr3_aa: CASSGDGTLQETQYF
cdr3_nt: TGTGCCAGCAGCGGCGACGGGACTCTCCAAGAGACCCAGTACTTC

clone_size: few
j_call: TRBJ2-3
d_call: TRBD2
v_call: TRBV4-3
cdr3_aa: CASSQDSTGGVDTQYF
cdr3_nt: TGCGCCAGCAGCCAAGATTCGACGGGGGGGGTTGATACGCAGTATTTT

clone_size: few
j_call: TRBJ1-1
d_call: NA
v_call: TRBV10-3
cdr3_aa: CASGRPNTEAFF
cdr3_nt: TGTGCCTCCGGACGGCCGAACACTGAAGCTTTCTTT

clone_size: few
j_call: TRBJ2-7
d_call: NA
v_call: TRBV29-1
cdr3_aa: CSVDYRGAGKYEQYF
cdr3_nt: TGCAGCGTTGACTATCGGGGGGCAGGAAAATACGAGCAGTACTTC

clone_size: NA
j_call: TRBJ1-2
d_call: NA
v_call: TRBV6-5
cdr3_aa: CASSSSPGTTSGIGGGYTF
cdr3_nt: TGTGCCAGCAGTTCGAGCCCCGGGACAACAAGTGGGATTGGTGGTGGCTACACCTTC

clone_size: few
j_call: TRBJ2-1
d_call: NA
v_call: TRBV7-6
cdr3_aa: CASSLFNLANEQFF
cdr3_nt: TGTGCCAGCAGCTTATTTAATCTAGCCAATGAACAGTTCTTC

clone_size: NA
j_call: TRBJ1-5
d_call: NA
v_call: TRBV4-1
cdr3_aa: CASSSQWANQPQHF
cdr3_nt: TGCGCCAGCAGCTCCCAGTGGGCAAATCAGCCCCAGCATTTT

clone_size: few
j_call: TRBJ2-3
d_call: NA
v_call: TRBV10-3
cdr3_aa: CAISPRGDTQYF
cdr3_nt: TGTGCCATCAGTCCTCGAGGAGATACGCAGTATTTT

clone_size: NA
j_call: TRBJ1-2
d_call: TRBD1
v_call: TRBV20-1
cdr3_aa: CSARTPEWGQKYGYTF
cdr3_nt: TGCAGTGCTAGGACCCCGGAATGGGGACAGAAGTATGGCTACACCTTC